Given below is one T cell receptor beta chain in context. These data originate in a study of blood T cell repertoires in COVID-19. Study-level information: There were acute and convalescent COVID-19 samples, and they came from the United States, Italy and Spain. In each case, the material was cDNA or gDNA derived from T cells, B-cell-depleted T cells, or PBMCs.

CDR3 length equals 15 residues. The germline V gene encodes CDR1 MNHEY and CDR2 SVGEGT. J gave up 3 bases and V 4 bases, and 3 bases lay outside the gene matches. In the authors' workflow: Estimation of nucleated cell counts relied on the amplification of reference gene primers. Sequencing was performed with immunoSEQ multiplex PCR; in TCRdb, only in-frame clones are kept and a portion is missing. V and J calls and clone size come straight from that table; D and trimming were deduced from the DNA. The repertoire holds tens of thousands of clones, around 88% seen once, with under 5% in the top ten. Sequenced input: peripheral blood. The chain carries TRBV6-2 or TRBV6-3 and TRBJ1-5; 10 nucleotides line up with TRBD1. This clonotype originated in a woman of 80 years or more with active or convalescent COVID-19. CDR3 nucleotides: TGTGCCAGCAGTTCGGACAGGGGGTCCAATCAGCCCCAGCATTTT. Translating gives CASSSDRGSNQPQHF.